Shown below are 23 T cell receptor beta chains from a single sample sequenced in a study of technical replicates of blood from several donors. Clones were sequenced by immunoSEQ multiplex PCR, and TCRdb holds only the in-frame ones, with some missing. This sample has 70,000 or so clones, with approximately 89% found just once. Material for sequencing was PBMCs. The receptors come from a human donor in good health. Some clones in this sample may be carry-over from other donors' samples.

The chain joins TRBV10-3 to TRBJ2-2; 10 positions agree with TRBD2. Unmatched junction bases numbered 2, after V lost 4 bases and J lost 3 bases. The CDR3 totals 15 residues. In germline, CDR1 is ENHRY, CDR2 SYGVKD. CDR3 loop: CAISVLAGDTGELFF. The CDR3 DNA reads as TGTGCCATCAGTGTTCTAGCGGGAGACACCGGGGAGCTGTTTTTT.

The J gene is TRBJ1-1, the V gene TRBV18; 9 bases are a match to TRBD1. The CDR3 runs 14 residues. V dropped 2 bases and J dropped 7; count of bases not matched to a gene: 5. Germline V gene data show CDR1 as KGHSH and CDR2 as LQKENI. In DNA form, the CDR3 reads TGTGCCAGCTCACCATACAGGGGGCCGATTGAAGCTTTCTTT. Its protein is CASSPYRGPIEAFF.

The V call is TRBV7-2, the J call TRBJ2-1; TRBD2 aligns across 11 bases. V lost 4 bases, J lost 5 bases, and 7 bases stayed unmatched. CDR3 length: 16 amino acids. Germline loops: CDR1 SGHTA, CDR2 FQGNSA. The CDR3 region has the DNA TGTGCCAGCAGCTGGTGGGGGACTAGCGGACACAATGAGCAGTTCTTC. It translates to CASSWWGTSGHNEQFF.

The chain employs TRBV6-5 and TRBJ2-1, with 10 nucleotides matching TRBD2. Trimming at V came to 5 bases and at J to 7 bases, leaving 8 bases not matched to a gene. This CDR3 spans 15 amino acids. Germline CDR1 is MNHEY and CDR2 is SVGAGI. This CDR3 reads CASSTSSGRRNEQFF. The CDR3, as DNA: TGTGCCAGCAGTACCTCTAGCGGGAGAAGGAATGAGCAGTTCTTC.

This clone appeared once. The chain is built from TRBV7-9 and TRBJ2-1; D perhaps matches TRBD1 (5 bases). V lost 5 bases and J 8 bases, leaving 10 bases between the germline ends. Germline V CDR1 and CDR2: SEHNR, FQNEAQ (reference sequence). CDR3 length: 12 residues. The CDR3 DNA reads as TGTGCCAGCAGCCAGACAGCCTATGAGCAGTTCTTC. It encodes CASSQTAYEQFF.

V and J are TRBV7-9 and TRBJ2-3, with D unresolved. The V gene lost 0 bases and the J gene lost 0 bases, with 4 bases spanning the gap. The CDR3 contains 14 residues. Germline lookup yields CDR1 SEHNR and CDR2 FQNEAQ (reference sequence). DNA for the CDR3: TGTGCCAGCAGCTTAGCTCAGAGCACAGATACGCAGTATTTT. This sequence encodes CASSLAQSTDTQYF. Full variable domain (rest looked up from reference TRBV7-9 and TRBJ2-3): DTGVSQNPRHKITKRGQNVTFRCDPISEHNRLYWYRQTLGQGPEFLTYFQNEAQLEKSRLLSDRFSAERPKGSFSTLEIQRTEQGDSAMYLCASSLAQSTDTQYFGPGTRLTVL.

Only one count was recorded for this clone. The chain has TRBV7-3 and TRBJ2-3, with 11 bases identical to TRBD2. Germline lookup yields CDR1 SGHTA and CDR2 FQGTGA. The J segment lost 4 bases and the V segment lost 5 bases, leaving 14 bases of the junction unmatched. CDR3 size: 18 residues. This CDR3 is CASSPRGLLAGAADTQYF. The CDR3 DNA follows: TGTGCCAGCAGCCCTCGAGGGCTACTAGCGGGAGCGGCAGATACGCAGTATTTT.

To note about this clone: The same CDR3 can be traced to other DNA sequences in this sample. J is TRBJ2-7 and V is TRBV5-1; 8 positions match TRBD1. The germline V gene has CDR1 SGHRS and CDR2 YFSETQ. Germline trimming cut 0 bases from V and 1 base from J; bases unmatched to any gene: 0. CDR3 length equals 14 residues. This chain's CDR3 is CASSLGQGSYEQYF. The CDR3 DNA sequence: TGCGCCAGCAGCTTGGGACAGGGGTCCTACGAGCAGTACTTC.

This chain joins TRBV10-3 and TRBJ1-1; 9 bases match TRBD1. Trimming at V came to 11 bases and at J to 5 bases, leaving 6 bases not matched to a gene. The germline CDR1 and CDR2 sequences are ENHRY and SYGVKD. The CDR3 has 12 amino acids. The CDR3 bases are TGTGCCTCACAGGGGGCTGGTACTGAAGCTTTCTTT. Its protein product is CASQGAGTEAFF.

CDR3 sequence: CASSSAAGTGGYEQYF. CDR3 nucleotides: TGTGCCAGCAGCTCAGCGGCCGGGACAGGGGGTTACGAGCAGTACTTC. V usage is TRBV7-9 and J usage is TRBJ2-7, with TRBD1 matching over 11 bases. Per germline, CDR1 SEHNR and CDR2 FQNEAQ (reference sequence). The junction had 9 bases not matched to a gene; V was cut back by 4 bases and J by 4 bases. This CDR3 is built from 16 residues. Filled out from reference TRBV7-9 and TRBJ2-7, the complete variable domain reads DTGVSQNPRHKITKRGQNVTFRCDPISEHNRLYWYRQTLGQGPEFLTYFQNEAQLEKSRLLSDRFSAERPKGSFSTLEIQRTEQGDSAMYLCASSSAAGTGGYEQYFGPGTRLTVT.

This clone was picked up one time. The chain combines TRBV27 with TRBJ2-5, with a possible D match to TRBD2 (5 bases). The CDR3 length is 15 residues. Between the trimmed V and J ends, which lost 5 bases and 4 bases, there was a span of 17 bases. In germline, CDR1 is MNHEY, CDR2 SMNVEV (reference sequence). CDR3 protein: CASSPVREQSETQYF. CDR3 in DNA: TGTGCCAGCAGTCCCGTTCGGGAACAGTCAGAGACCCAGTACTTC.

The chain employs TRBV18 and TRBJ1-5; TRBD1 aligns across 10 bases. Trimming took 5 bases from V and 6 from J; bases not matched to a gene: 7. From germline, CDR1 is KGHSH and CDR2 LQKENI. The CDR3 is made up of 15 amino acids. Written as DNA, the CDR3 is TGTGCCAGCTCAGCCGGGACAGGGGCCGGTCAGCCCCAGCATTTT. Translating gives CASSAGTGAGQPQHF.

The chain couples TRBV12-5 to TRBJ1-5; no definite D call. The CDR3 runs to 13 residues. Per the germline V gene, CDR1 is LGHNT and CDR2 is FRNRAP. V dropped 4 bases and J dropped 3 bases, with 7 bases sitting between them. The CDR3 spells CASGSQDNQPQHF. CDR3 nucleotides: TGTGCTAGTGGTTCCCAGGACAATCAGCCCCAGCATTTT.

The gene calls are TRBV5-4 and TRBJ1-2; a weak D match, TRBD1 (6 bases). In germline, CDR1 is SGHNT, CDR2 YYREEE (reference sequence). V lost 3 bases, J lost 5 bases, and 11 bases lay in between. The CDR3 loop spans 13 amino acids. The CDR3 loop reads CASSSKTGYGYTF. In nucleotides, the CDR3 is TGTGCCAGCAGCTCAAAGACAGGTTATGGCTACACCTTC.

The V and J genes are TRBV4-3 and TRBJ1-6; 7 bases line up with TRBD1. CDR3 length: 17 amino acids. J gave up 7 bases and V 1 base, and 10 bases lay outside the gene matches. In germline, CDR1 is LGHNA, CDR2 YSLEER. The CDR3 sequence is CASSQAELGQPNSPLHF. CDR3 nucleotide sequence: TGCGCCAGCAGCCAAGCTGAGCTGGGACAGCCAAATTCACCCCTCCACTTT.

The J gene is TRBJ2-1, the V gene TRBV29-1; D uncertain. The CDR3 has 14 residues. Trimming stripped 7 bases from V and 0 bases from J, with 13 bases between. CDR1 SQVTM and CDR2 ANQGSEA come from the germline V gene. CDR3 protein: CSARHGSSYNEQFF. CDR3 sequence (DNA): TGCAGCGCGAGACACGGCAGCTCCTACAATGAGCAGTTCTTC.

CDR3 in DNA: TGTGCCAGCACCTTCGGGACAGTAATGAACACTGAAGCTTTCTTT. Its protein is CASTFGTVMNTEAFF. The genes are TRBV27 and TRBJ1-1, with TRBD1 matching 7 bases. Germline V gene sequence: CDR1 MNHEY, CDR2 SMNVEV (reference sequence). This CDR3 has 15 amino acids. J gave up 0 bases and V 7 bases, and 8 bases lay outside the gene matches.

This rearrangement joins TRBV9 to TRBJ1-3; 7 bases line up with TRBD1. The J segment lost 0 bases and the V segment lost 0 bases, leaving 6 bases of the junction unmatched. Germline-derived CDR1 and CDR2 are SGDLS and YYNGEE. This CDR3 has 17 residues. The CDR3 here is CASSVGVQGGSGNTIYF. The CDR3 DNA reads TGTGCCAGCAGCGTAGGGGTCCAGGGGGGCTCTGGAAACACCATATATTTT.

The chain recombines TRBV5-6 with TRBJ2-3; 8 bases align to TRBD2. With V trimmed by 0 bases and J by 1 base, 1 base remained unmatched. This CDR3 has 15 amino acids. The germline CDR1 and CDR2 sequences are SGHDT and YYEEEE. The CDR3 DNA follows: TGTGCCAGCAGCTTGGTGCGGGGGGGCACAGATACGCAGTATTTT. Translated: CASSLVRGGTDTQYF.

The chain links TRBV7-3 to TRBJ2-6; D might be TRBD1 (5 bases). The V gene lost 1 base and the J gene lost 0 bases, with 16 bases spanning the gap. The CDR3 is 19 residues long. Looked up from germline, CDR1 is SGHTA and CDR2 is FQGTGA. The CDR3, as DNA: TGTGCCAGCAGCTTAAATAGGGCCCTAAGGGGCTCTGGGGCCAACGTCCTGACTTTC. This codes for CASSLNRALRGSGANVLTF.

V is TRBV6-1 and J is TRBJ2-5, with D uncertain. Trimming shortened V by 0 bases and J by 5 bases, and 7 bases separated the two germline ends. Germline CDR1 is MNHNS and CDR2 is SASEGT. The CDR3 loop spans 13 amino acids. CDR3 amino acids: CASSEAAGETQYF. The CDR3 nucleotides read TGTGCCAGCAGTGAAGCGGCTGGCGAGACCCAGTACTTC.

V and J are TRBV27 and TRBJ2-3; 8 bases map to TRBD1. The germline gives CDR1 MNHEY, CDR2 SMNVEV (reference sequence). V lost 6 bases to trimming and J lost 5 bases; unmatched junction nucleotides: 7. The CDR3 has 14 residues. CDR3: CASSLTGAQDTQYF. The CDR3 bases are TGTGCCAGCAGCTTGACAGGGGCTCAAGATACGCAGTATTTT.

This chain uses TRBV9 with TRBJ2-6; 9 bases map to TRBD1. Germline V gives CDR1 SGDLS, CDR2 YYNGEE. The ends lost 0 bases at V and 3 bases at J; junction bases unmatched: 7. CDR3 size: 18 residues. The CDR3 here is CASSVGDRAEGGANVLTF. In DNA form, the CDR3 reads TGTGCCAGCAGCGTAGGGGACAGGGCTGAGGGTGGGGCCAACGTCCTGACTTTC.